The rows below give T cell receptor beta chains drawn from one sample of a study of T cell responses to AZD1222 COVID-19 vaccine. TCRdb's table, derived via immunoSEQ multiplex PCR, lists solely in-frame clones and lacks some. The profile shows about 140,000 clones, approximately 90% of them singletons. The source material was peripheral blood, sampled 28 days after the second AZD1222 dose. Receptors originate from an adult who received the AZD1222 COVID-19 vaccine. The CDR3 runs from the conserved cysteine through the conserved F or W. Fields, in order: V gene, clone size, J gene, D gene, CDR3 DNA, CDR3 protein. The D gene is left open where the match is weak. Clone size is stated in some rows and not others, as once, few, many or a class when expanded.

v_gene: TRBV6-5; abundance: NA; j_gene: TRBJ1-5; d_gene: TRBD1; CDR3nt: TGTGCCAGCAGCCTTCGACAGGGGCATCAGCCCCAGCATTTT; CDR3aa: CASSLRQGHQPQHF
v_gene: TRBV29-1; abundance: NA; j_gene: TRBJ2-2; d_gene: TRBD1; CDR3nt: TGCAGCGTTGAAGAGGTACAGGGGGCCGGGGAGCTGTTTTTT; CDR3aa: CSVEEVQGAGELFF
v_gene: TRBV9; abundance: NA; j_gene: TRBJ2-1; d_gene: NA; CDR3nt: TGTGCCAGCAGCCTTCGACAGCCCCCCTACAATGAGCAGTTCTTC; CDR3aa: CASSLRQPPYNEQFF
v_gene: TRBV7-3; abundance: NA; j_gene: TRBJ2-2; d_gene: NA; CDR3nt: TGTGCCAGCAGCTTAACCCCTTCAGGAGCGTCCGGGGAGCTGTTTTTT; CDR3aa: CASSLTPSGASGELFF
v_gene: TRBV18; abundance: NA; j_gene: TRBJ2-1; d_gene: NA; CDR3nt: TGTGCCAGCTCACCACGGATTCAGGGGGGATCACCCAATGAGCAGTTCTTC; CDR3aa: CASSPRIQGGSPNEQFF
v_gene: TRBV7-2; abundance: NA; j_gene: TRBJ2-3; d_gene: NA; CDR3nt: TGTGCCAGCAGCTTACGGTTGGGGAGCACAGATACGCAGTATTTT; CDR3aa: CASSLRLGSTDTQYF
v_gene: TRBV15; abundance: NA; j_gene: TRBJ1-1; d_gene: NA; CDR3nt: TGTGCCACCAGCCCAGACATCTACACTGAAGCTTTCTTT; CDR3aa: CATSPDIYTEAFF
v_gene: TRBV28; abundance: NA; j_gene: TRBJ1-6; d_gene: TRBD1; CDR3nt: TGTGCCAGCAGCCCACAGGGGAGCCACTATAATTCACCCCTCCACTTT; CDR3aa: CASSPQGSHYNSPLHF
v_gene: TRBV7-2; abundance: NA; j_gene: TRBJ2-7; d_gene: NA; CDR3nt: TGTGCCAGCAGCTTAAGGTTACCCGAAGGCGAGCAGTACTTC; CDR3aa: CASSLRLPEGEQYF
v_gene: TRBV5-4; abundance: NA; j_gene: TRBJ2-7; d_gene: NA; CDR3nt: TGTGCCAGCAGCTCGGACCCCCCAGGAGAGCAGTACTTC; CDR3aa: CASSSDPPGEQYF
v_gene: TRBV7-9; abundance: NA; j_gene: TRBJ2-1; d_gene: NA; CDR3nt: TGTGCCAGCGGACAGGGCGCGGTTAGCGGGAGTTACGAGCAGTTCTTC; CDR3aa: CASGQGAVSGSYEQFF
v_gene: TRBV7-2; abundance: NA; j_gene: TRBJ1-5; d_gene: NA; CDR3nt: TGTGCCAGCAGCTTAGAGCGGGGGGGGCCCCAGCATTTT; CDR3aa: CASSLERGGPQHF
v_gene: TRBV12-3/TRBV12-4; abundance: NA; j_gene: TRBJ2-1; d_gene: NA; CDR3nt: TGTGCCAGCAGTTTCACGGGAGTGAATGAGCAGTTCTTC; CDR3aa: CASSFTGVNEQFF
v_gene: TRBV19; abundance: once; j_gene: TRBJ2-5; d_gene: TRBD1; CDR3nt: TGTGCCAGTAGTATGATTCACAGGGGCCAAGAGACCCAGTACTTC; CDR3aa: CASSMIHRGQETQYF
v_gene: TRBV28; abundance: NA; j_gene: TRBJ2-3; d_gene: NA; CDR3nt: TGTGCCAGCAGTTTAGGGGACCCCACAGATACGCAGTATTTT; CDR3aa: CASSLGDPTDTQYF
v_gene: TRBV6-5; abundance: NA; j_gene: TRBJ2-5; d_gene: TRBD1; CDR3nt: TGTGCCAGCAGTTACTTCGGGACAGGCCCCGAGACCCAGTACTTC; CDR3aa: CASSYFGTGPETQYF
v_gene: TRBV4-1; abundance: NA; j_gene: TRBJ1-2; d_gene: NA; CDR3nt: TGCGCCAGCAGCCAAGAGACGGGGAGCTATGGCTACACCTTC; CDR3aa: CASSQETGSYGYTF
v_gene: TRBV23-1; abundance: NA; j_gene: TRBJ1-1; d_gene: NA; CDR3nt: TGCGCCAGCAGACCTTCGGGCACTGAAGCTTTCTTT; CDR3aa: CASRPSGTEAFF
v_gene: TRBV23-1; abundance: NA; j_gene: TRBJ2-2; d_gene: TRBD2; CDR3nt: TGCGCCAGCAGTCAAGCCCCGGGACTACCATATCGGGCAGGGGAGCTGTTTTTT; CDR3aa: CASSQAPGLPYRAGELFF
v_gene: TRBV3-1/TRBV3-2; abundance: NA; j_gene: TRBJ1-3; d_gene: NA; CDR3nt: TGTGCCAGCAGCCAACCTCCGGGGAACTCTGGAAACACCATATATTTT; CDR3aa: CASSQPPGNSGNTIYF
v_gene: TRBV27; abundance: NA; j_gene: TRBJ1-5; d_gene: TRBD1; CDR3nt: TGTGCCAGCAGTCGGACAGGCGATAGCAATCAGCCCCAGCATTTT; CDR3aa: CASSRTGDSNQPQHF
v_gene: TRBV2; abundance: NA; j_gene: TRBJ2-2; d_gene: NA; CDR3nt: TGTGCCAGCAGGGCCTCCCTGGCCGGGGAGCTGTTTTTT; CDR3aa: CASRASLAGELFF
v_gene: TRBV11-2; abundance: NA; j_gene: TRBJ1-1; d_gene: NA; CDR3nt: TGTGCCAGCAGCTCTCAAAGGCGGACTGAAGCTTTCTTT; CDR3aa: CASSSQRRTEAFF
v_gene: TRBV11-2; abundance: NA; j_gene: TRBJ2-1; d_gene: NA; CDR3nt: TGTGCCAGCAGCTGGCGGCCGGGGTTCAATGAGCAGTTCTTC; CDR3aa: CASSWRPGFNEQFF
v_gene: TRBV2; abundance: NA; j_gene: TRBJ1-4; d_gene: TRBD1; CDR3nt: TGTGCCAGCAGTCCCGACAGGGGTAACGAAAAACTGTTTTTT; CDR3aa: CASSPDRGNEKLFF
v_gene: TRBV7-9; abundance: NA; j_gene: TRBJ1-1; d_gene: NA; CDR3nt: TGTGCCAGCAGCGCCAACACTGAAGCTTTCTTT; CDR3aa: CASSANTEAFF
v_gene: TRBV4-2; abundance: once; j_gene: TRBJ2-7; d_gene: NA; CDR3nt: TGTGCCAGCAGCCAAGACCCCACCTACGAGCAGTACTTC; CDR3aa: CASSQDPTYEQYF
v_gene: TRBV6-1; abundance: NA; j_gene: TRBJ2-5; d_gene: TRBD1; CDR3nt: TGTGCCAGCAGTGAAACGTATACAGGGGGCGGAGAGACCCAGTACTTC; CDR3aa: CASSETYTGGGETQYF
v_gene: TRBV7-2; abundance: once; j_gene: TRBJ1-1; d_gene: NA; CDR3nt: TGTGCCAGCAGCTTAGCGGGGACGGTGAACACTGAAGCTTTCTTT; CDR3aa: CASSLAGTVNTEAFF
v_gene: TRBV7-9; abundance: NA; j_gene: TRBJ2-3; d_gene: NA; CDR3nt: TGTGCCAGCAGACGACTAGTTAAGACAGATACGCAGTATTTT; CDR3aa: CASRRLVKTDTQYF
v_gene: TRBV10-3; abundance: NA; j_gene: TRBJ2-1; d_gene: TRBD1; CDR3nt: TGTGCCATCAGTGAGTCGAGGGACAGGCGCCAGCATGAGCAGTTCTTC; CDR3aa: CAISESRDRRQHEQFF
v_gene: TRBV9; abundance: NA; j_gene: TRBJ2-1; d_gene: NA; CDR3nt: TGTGCCAGCACCCGGCTGCAGGCGGGATGGGATGAGCAGTTCTTC; CDR3aa: CASTRLQAGWDEQFF
v_gene: TRBV19; abundance: once; j_gene: TRBJ1-6; d_gene: NA; CDR3nt: TGTGCCAGTCAGAGCTCCTATAATTCACCCCTCCACTTT; CDR3aa: CASQSSYNSPLHF
v_gene: TRBV7-2; abundance: once; j_gene: TRBJ1-1; d_gene: NA; CDR3nt: TGTGCCAGCAGCGGGGAACGGGGGTCCGAAGCTTTCTTT; CDR3aa: CASSGERGSEAFF
v_gene: TRBV5-1; abundance: NA; j_gene: TRBJ2-1; d_gene: NA; CDR3nt: TGCGCCAGCAGCTTGGAGGGTAGCTCCTACAATGAGCAGTTCTTC; CDR3aa: CASSLEGSSYNEQFF
v_gene: TRBV4-3; abundance: NA; j_gene: TRBJ2-1; d_gene: NA; CDR3nt: TGCGCCAGCAGCCAAGTGTGGAATGAGCAGTTCTTC; CDR3aa: CASSQVWNEQFF
v_gene: TRBV24-1; abundance: NA; j_gene: TRBJ2-2; d_gene: NA; CDR3nt: TGTGCCACCAGTCCGCCCTTGGGCACCGGGGAGCTGTTTTTT; CDR3aa: CATSPPLGTGELFF
v_gene: TRBV5-4; abundance: NA; j_gene: TRBJ2-1; d_gene: NA; CDR3nt: TGTGCCAGCAGCTACAAAAGGCCAAGCGGGAATGAGCAGTTCTTC; CDR3aa: CASSYKRPSGNEQFF
v_gene: TRBV4-2; abundance: NA; j_gene: TRBJ2-5; d_gene: TRBD2; CDR3nt: TGTGCCAGCAGCCAAGATGAGGGAGGCGGGGGTTTCAAAGAGACCCAGTACTTC; CDR3aa: CASSQDEGGGGFKETQYF
v_gene: TRBV12-5; abundance: NA; j_gene: TRBJ2-1; d_gene: TRBD1; CDR3nt: TGTGCTAGTGGTTCCACCGGGACAGGGGTCCACAATGAGCAGTTCTTC; CDR3aa: CASGSTGTGVHNEQFF
v_gene: TRBV3-1/TRBV3-2; abundance: once; j_gene: TRBJ1-1; d_gene: NA; CDR3nt: TGTGCCAGCAGCCAGAGGACCGCCCCGGCCGAAGCTTTCTTT; CDR3aa: CASSQRTAPAEAFF